This T cell receptor (beta chain) was found in a study of cytomegalovirus exposure and HLA in healthy donors. Findings and limits, study-wide: Researchers reported in a later analysis that a missense DCLRE1C variant was tied to TCR beta V- and J-gene trimming. There was a cluster of highly shared sequence variants that was likely a sequencing artifact. In a later analysis, across HLA loci, associated TCR counts were highest for DRB1, lowest for HLA-C.

V lost 1 base, J lost 5 bases, and 12 bases lay in between. CDR3 length: 14 amino acids. Per the germline V gene, CDR1 is GTSNPN and CDR2 is SVGIG (reference sequence). The PCR was carried out with 60 Vbeta primers and 13 Jbeta primers. Clones were sequenced by immunoSEQ multiplex PCR, and TCRdb holds only the in-frame ones, with some missing. The table shows about 130,000 clones, with 65% to 90% occurring only once. On this clone itself: Its matching antigen is unknown.

The source is a man aged 45-65 years in good health and CMV-seronegative. What was sequenced was PBMCs. The chain employs TRBV30 and TRBJ1-5, with D hard to call. The chain's CDR3 is CAWSDSVLYQPQHF. The CDR3 region has the DNA TGTGCCTGGAGTGATTCCGTCTTATATCAGCCCCAGCATTTT.